This entry features one T cell receptor (beta chain) sequence. This sample stems from a study of blood T cell repertoires in COVID-19. For the study at large: Researchers got acute and convalescent COVID-19 samples from the United States, Italy and Spain. The cDNA or gDNA used as material had been derived from T cells, B-cell-depleted T cells, or PBMCs.

Assay: immunoSEQ multiplex PCR; the TCRdb copy retains only in-frame clones and omits some. Found here are around 220,000 clones, about 84% of them singletons; the top ten hold less than 8%. The receptor was isolated from a middle-aged woman with acute COVID-19. Specimen: PBMCs or T cells enriched from blood (not recorded which).

The CDR3 here is CASSQGGRQNTDTQYF. The CDR3 DNA reads as TGTGCCAGCAGCCAGGGGGGACGACAAAACACAGATACGCAGTATTTT. The chain combines TRBV4-2 with TRBJ2-3; perhaps TRBD2 as D (6 bases). The germline CDR1 and CDR2 sequences are LGHNA and YNFKEQ. This CDR3 comprises 16 residues. The ends were cut back, 3 bases at V and 2 bases at J, with 15 bases in the middle.